The 30 T cell receptor beta chains listed next were all sequenced from one sample in a study of T cell responses to AZD1222 COVID-19 vaccine. Sequencing used immunoSEQ multiplex PCR; TCRdb keeps in-frame clones, though not all of them. The repertoire consists of around 78,000 clones, with 90% occurring once and the leading ten covering around 3.4%. Specimen: peripheral blood, collected 28 days after the second AZD1222 dose. Receptors were obtained from an adult who received the AZD1222 COVID-19 vaccine.

The chain has TRBV11-3 and TRBJ1-2; unclear D gene. Germline V gene data show CDR1 as SGHNT and CDR2 as YENEEA. The CDR3 runs to 13 residues. V was cut by 5 bases and J by 8 bases, with 15 bases left in between. The CDR3 sequence: CASSATALVGYTF. The CDR3 DNA reads TGTGCCAGCAGCGCCACAGCCCTGGTGGGCTACACCTTC.

Concerning this clone itself: At one of its ends the junction is not consistent with the germline gene, which may arise from a read error. V usage is TRBV5-6 and J usage is TRBJ2-7; D gene ambiguous. Germline-derived CDR1 and CDR2 are SGHDT and YYEEEE. CDR3 size: 13 residues. The CDR3 nucleotides read TGTGCCAGCAGCTTGGGGGCGGCTTACGGGCAGTACTTC. Its translation is CASSLGAAYGQYF.

V gene TRBV13 combines with J gene TRBJ1-2; D is unclear. CDR3 length equals 13 residues. Deletions cut 5 bases from V and 4 bases from J, with 11 bases between. CDR1 PRHDT and CDR2 FYEKMQ come from the germline V gene (reference sequence). The CDR3 bases are TGTGCCAGCAGCCGTGGTTCCCTCTATGGCTACACCTTC. Residues: CASSRGSLYGYTF.

The chain recombines TRBV7-8 with TRBJ1-4; 7 bases agree with TRBD1. The CDR3 has 14 amino acids. V lost 5 bases to trimming and J lost 10 bases; unmatched junction nucleotides: 10. Germline CDR1 is SGHVS and CDR2 is FQNEAQ. The CDR3 bases are TGTGCCAGCAGCCTGAACGGGGGACAGCGAAAACTGTTTTTT. It encodes CASSLNGGQRKLFF.

The chain has TRBV20-1 and TRBJ2-5; D may match TRBD1 or TRBD2 (5 bases each). V shed 3 bases and J shed 4 bases, with 18 bases lying between them. CDR3 length equals 15 residues. Germline V gene data show CDR1 as DFQATT and CDR2 as SNEGSKA (reference sequence). CDR3 sequence reads: CSASGGHNNGETQYF. CDR3 in DNA: TGCAGTGCTAGTGGGGGTCACAACAATGGAGAGACCCAGTACTTC.

The gene calls are TRBV7-8 and TRBJ2-3, with TRBD1 matching 7 bases. The CDR3 loop spans 14 amino acids. Per the germline V gene, CDR1 is SGHVS and CDR2 is FQNEAQ. With V trimmed by 2 bases and J by 4 bases, 3 bases remained unmatched. In nucleotides, the CDR3 is TGTGCCAGCAGCTTACAGGGGGTGTCAGATACGCAGTATTTT. This sequence encodes CASSLQGVSDTQYF.

The rearrangement links TRBV5-8 to TRBJ2-1; 9 bases line up with TRBD2. V shed 2 bases and J 8 bases; nucleotides not matched to a gene: 14. CDR1 is SGHTS, CDR2 YDEGEE, per germline. The CDR3 is 17 amino acids. In DNA form, the CDR3 reads TGTGCCAGCAGCTTATGGGACCTAGCGGGAACTGGGGATGAGCAGTTCTTC. Protein sequence: CASSLWDLAGTGDEQFF. Variable domain in full (rest from reference TRBV5-8 and TRBJ2-1): EAGVTQSPTHLIKTRGQQATLRCSPISGHTSVYWYQQALGLGLQFLLWYDEGEERNRGNFPPRFSGRQFPNYSSELNVNALELEDSALYLCASSLWDLAGTGDEQFFGPGTRLTVL.

This chain uses TRBV19 with TRBJ2-5; D possibly corresponds to TRBD2 (5 bases). With 3 bases removed from V and 1 base from J, the gap between germline ends came to 24 bases. Germline assignment: CDR1 LNHDA and CDR2 SQIVND (reference sequence). The CDR3 runs to 19 residues. The CDR3: CASSMGSNKAEGVQETQYF. The DNA of the CDR3 is TGTGCCAGTAGTATGGGGAGTAATAAGGCGGAAGGCGTCCAAGAGACCCAGTACTTC.

The chain couples TRBV5-4 to TRBJ2-5; 8 nucleotides agree with TRBD2. The CDR3 is 15 amino acids. CDR1 and CDR2 (germline): SGHNT, YYREEE (reference sequence). The ends lost 2 bases at V and 4 bases at J; junction bases unmatched: 7. CDR3: CASSFSPGGLETQYF. The CDR3 DNA sequence: TGTGCCAGCAGCTTTAGCCCGGGGGGGCTAGAGACCCAGTACTTC.

This chain connects TRBV6-5 to TRBJ1-6; no firm D call. This CDR3 region has 14 residues. The V end was cut by 2 bases, the J end by 7 bases, with 9 bases between. The germline V gene encodes CDR1 MNHEY and CDR2 SVGAGI. The CDR3 region is CASSYRPENSPLHF. DNA of the CDR3: TGTGCCAGCAGTTACCGGCCGGAAAATTCACCCCTCCACTTT.

J is TRBJ2-2 and V is TRBV7-8; no firm D call. The CDR3 loop spans 16 amino acids. V lost 2 bases and J 1 base, leaving 11 bases between the germline ends. Germline assignment: CDR1 SGHVS and CDR2 FQNEAQ. CDR3 DNA sequence: TGTGCCAGCAGCTTAAATCGGTTCGGGAACACCGGGGAGCTGTTTTTT. Protein sequence: CASSLNRFGNTGELFF. Combining the CDR3 with reference TRBV7-8 and TRBJ2-2 gives the whole variable domain GAGVSQSPRYKVAKRGQDVALRCDPISGHVSLFWYQQALGQGPEFLTYFQNEAQLDKSGLPSDRFFAERPEGSVSTLKIQRTQQEDSAVYLCASSLNRFGNTGELFFGEGSRLTVL.

V gene TRBV28 combines with J gene TRBJ1-2; a possible D gene is TRBD1 (5 bases). There are 15 residues in the CDR3. V lost 2 bases, J lost 0 bases, and 10 bases lay in between. Germline values: CDR1 MDHEN, CDR2 SYDVKM. In nucleotides, the CDR3 is TGTGCCAGCAGTTTAAGGGAGACAGCTAACTATGGCTACACCTTC. Translation gives CASSLRETANYGYTF.

The chain recombines TRBV19 with TRBJ1-5; no clear D gene. Germline V gene lookup returns CDR1 LNHDA and CDR2 SQIVND (reference sequence). CDR3 length: 13 amino acids. With 3 bases removed from V and 4 bases from J, the gap between germline ends came to 7 bases. CDR3 protein: CASSISRNQPQHF. CDR3 nucleotides: TGTGCCAGTAGTATCTCCAGAAATCAGCCCCAGCATTTT.

The chain combines TRBV5-6 with TRBJ2-1; D is unresolved. V lost 0 bases and J lost 0, with 13 bases in between. This CDR3 contains 17 residues. CDR1 and CDR2 from the germline V gene are SGHDT and YYEEEE. The chain's CDR3 is CASSLVGRMSSYNEQFF. Written as DNA, the CDR3 is TGTGCCAGCAGCTTGGTTGGCCGGATGAGCTCCTACAATGAGCAGTTCTTC.

The sample holds a few counts of this clone. The chain recombines TRBV18 with TRBJ1-5; D is possibly TRBD1 (6 bases). The V gene's germline CDR1 is KGHSH and CDR2 LQKENI. CDR3 length: 13 amino acids. Trimming took 5 bases from V and 5 from J, leaving 10 bases between them. The CDR3 sequence: CASSGTKDQPQHF. CDR3 coding DNA: TGTGCCAGCTCAGGGACAAAAGATCAGCCCCAGCATTTT.

The chain couples TRBV5-1 to TRBJ2-6; D perhaps matches TRBD1 (5 bases). CDR3 length equals 15 residues. Germline CDR1 reads SGHRS; CDR2 reads YFSETQ. With 4 bases removed from V and 1 base from J, the gap between germline ends came to 9 bases. CDR3 sequence (DNA): TGCGCCAGCAGCCCCGACAGATCTGGGGCCAACGTCCTGACTTTC. Encoded protein: CASSPDRSGANVLTF.

The rearrangement uses TRBV19 and TRBJ1-1, with a possible D match to TRBD1 (6 bases). V lost 5 bases to trimming and J lost 9 bases, with 10 bases between them. Germline V gives CDR1 LNHDA, CDR2 SQIVND (reference sequence). This CDR3 has 11 amino acids. CDR3 bases: TGTGCCAGTAGTTCGGGGGGCCAAGCTTTCTTT. It specifies CASSSGGQAFF.

The chain employs TRBV6-5 and TRBJ1-1; D gene ambiguous. Germline loops: CDR1 MNHEY, CDR2 SVGAGI. V was cut by 6 bases and J by 3 bases, with 14 bases left in between. The CDR3 has 14 amino acids. The CDR3 is CASRPGPWDTEAFF. In DNA, the CDR3 is TGTGCCAGCAGACCCGGGCCATGGGACACTGAAGCTTTCTTT.

The rearrangement links TRBV6-5 to TRBJ2-1; possibly TRBD2 for D (6 bases). The CDR3 has 13 amino acids. The V gene's germline CDR1 is MNHEY and CDR2 SVGAGI. Between the trimmed V and J ends, which lost 5 bases and 3 bases, there was a span of 8 bases. CDR3 region: CASSRRGYNEQFF. DNA for the CDR3: TGTGCCAGCAGTAGGCGGGGCTACAATGAGCAGTTCTTC.

This chain joins TRBV29-1 and TRBJ2-2; D is ambiguous. Germline V gives CDR1 SQVTM, CDR2 ANQGSEA. The CDR3 is 15 residues long. Trimming took off 6 bases at V and 7 bases at J, with 21 bases between the two ends. The CDR3 coding sequence is TGCAGCGTCTCGCAGGAGTTAGGGCCTGGCGGGGAGCTGTTTTTT. Its translation: CSVSQELGPGGELFF.

The chain employs TRBV11-3 and TRBJ2-1; D might be TRBD1 or TRBD2, each matching 7 bases. This CDR3 is built from 14 residues. V lost 8 bases to trimming and J lost 4 bases, with 15 bases between them. Germline values: CDR1 SGHNT, CDR2 YENEEA. The CDR3 region is CASAGGGQYNEQFF. The CDR3 DNA sequence: TGTGCCAGCGCAGGGGGGGGACAATACAATGAGCAGTTCTTC.

The rearrangement uses TRBV5-1 and TRBJ1-6; 8 bases agree with TRBD1. The CDR3 length is 14 residues. The germline V gene encodes CDR1 SGHRS and CDR2 YFSETQ. V shed 4 bases and J 5 bases; nucleotides not matched to a gene: 2. The CDR3 region is CASSLQGDNSPLHF. In DNA, the CDR3 is TGCGCCAGCAGCCTACAGGGGGATAATTCACCCCTCCACTTT.

Regarding this clone: Mismatch with germline at one junction end may stem from a read error. The genes are TRBV12-3 or TRBV12-4 and TRBJ1-2; 12 nucleotides align to TRBD1. This CDR3 has 12 residues. DNA for the CDR3: TGTGCCAGCAGCTCCGGGACAGGGGGCCGATTCTTC. Its translation: CASSSGTGGRFF.

V and J are TRBV24-1 and TRBJ2-1, with unresolved D. The CDR3 spans 16 residues. Trimming cost V 4 bases and J 0 bases, with 12 bases left between them. CDR1 and CDR2 from the germline V gene are KGHDR and SFDVKD. The chain's CDR3 is CATSDRTPSSYNEQFF. The DNA of the CDR3 is TGTGCCACCAGTGACAGGACCCCGAGCTCCTACAATGAGCAGTTCTTC.

In this sample, this clone turned up once. The chain recombines TRBV30 with TRBJ1-3, with D unclear. CDR3 length: 14 residues. The germline CDR1 and CDR2 sequences are GTSNPN and SVGIG (reference sequence). The ends were cut back, 2 bases at V and 3 bases at J, with 11 bases in the middle. The CDR3 coding sequence is TGTGCCTGGAGTAACGGGCAACTTGGAAACACCATATATTTT. Amino acid sequence: CAWSNGQLGNTIYF.

The chain carries TRBV18 and TRBJ1-3; D is unresolved. The V end lost 10 bases, the J end lost 0 bases, and 10 bases lay between the germline ends. Per germline, CDR1 KGHSH and CDR2 LQKENI. CDR3 size: 13 residues. DNA of the CDR3: TGTGCCACCACGGGAAGCTCTGGAAACACCATATATTTT. It is translated as CATTGSSGNTIYF.

The CDR3 spells CASSREDRAKFF. CDR3 bases: TGTGCCAGCAGCCGGGAAGACAGGGCCAAGTTCTTC. The chain has TRBV7-2 and TRBJ2-1; the match to TRBD1 covers 7 bases. This CDR3 comprises 12 residues. Germline CDR1 and CDR2: SGHTA and FQGNSA. The junction had 9 bases not matched to a gene; V was cut back by 5 bases and J by 14 bases.

This clone came up once. The CDR3 spells CAISESGTTNTGELFF. In DNA, the CDR3 is TGTGCCATCAGTGAGTCAGGGACCACGAACACCGGGGAGCTGTTTTTT. V usage is TRBV10-3 and J usage is TRBJ2-2; D might be TRBD1 or TRBD2, each matching 5 bases. The V and J ends lost 0 bases and 0 bases respectively, with 8 bases between them. The CDR3 contains 16 residues. From germline, CDR1 is ENHRY and CDR2 SYGVKD.

The rearrangement joins TRBV2 to TRBJ1-5, with TRBD1 matching over 8 bases. This CDR3 comprises 15 residues. CDR1 is SNHLY, CDR2 FYNNEI, per germline. The ends lost 7 bases at V and 2 bases at J; junction bases unmatched: 7. The CDR3 coding sequence is TGTGCCAGCACCCCGGACAGGGTTGGCAATCAGCCCCAGCATTTT. Translation: CASTPDRVGNQPQHF. Drawing the rest from reference TRBV2 and TRBJ1-5, the complete variable domain is EPEVTQTPSHQVTQMGQEVILRCVPISNHLYFYWYRQILGQKVEFLVSFYNNEISEKSEIFDDQFSVERPDGSNFTLKIRSTKLEDSAMYFCASTPDRVGNQPQHFGDGTRLSIL.

This chain joins TRBV19 and TRBJ2-2; D gene unclear. This CDR3 spans 15 amino acids. Germline CDR1 LNHDA, CDR2 SQIVND (reference sequence). V lost 3 bases to trimming and J lost 0 bases, with 8 bases between them. This CDR3 reads CASSILTTNTGELFF. Written as DNA, the CDR3 is TGTGCCAGTAGTATTTTAACTACGAACACCGGGGAGCTGTTTTTT.